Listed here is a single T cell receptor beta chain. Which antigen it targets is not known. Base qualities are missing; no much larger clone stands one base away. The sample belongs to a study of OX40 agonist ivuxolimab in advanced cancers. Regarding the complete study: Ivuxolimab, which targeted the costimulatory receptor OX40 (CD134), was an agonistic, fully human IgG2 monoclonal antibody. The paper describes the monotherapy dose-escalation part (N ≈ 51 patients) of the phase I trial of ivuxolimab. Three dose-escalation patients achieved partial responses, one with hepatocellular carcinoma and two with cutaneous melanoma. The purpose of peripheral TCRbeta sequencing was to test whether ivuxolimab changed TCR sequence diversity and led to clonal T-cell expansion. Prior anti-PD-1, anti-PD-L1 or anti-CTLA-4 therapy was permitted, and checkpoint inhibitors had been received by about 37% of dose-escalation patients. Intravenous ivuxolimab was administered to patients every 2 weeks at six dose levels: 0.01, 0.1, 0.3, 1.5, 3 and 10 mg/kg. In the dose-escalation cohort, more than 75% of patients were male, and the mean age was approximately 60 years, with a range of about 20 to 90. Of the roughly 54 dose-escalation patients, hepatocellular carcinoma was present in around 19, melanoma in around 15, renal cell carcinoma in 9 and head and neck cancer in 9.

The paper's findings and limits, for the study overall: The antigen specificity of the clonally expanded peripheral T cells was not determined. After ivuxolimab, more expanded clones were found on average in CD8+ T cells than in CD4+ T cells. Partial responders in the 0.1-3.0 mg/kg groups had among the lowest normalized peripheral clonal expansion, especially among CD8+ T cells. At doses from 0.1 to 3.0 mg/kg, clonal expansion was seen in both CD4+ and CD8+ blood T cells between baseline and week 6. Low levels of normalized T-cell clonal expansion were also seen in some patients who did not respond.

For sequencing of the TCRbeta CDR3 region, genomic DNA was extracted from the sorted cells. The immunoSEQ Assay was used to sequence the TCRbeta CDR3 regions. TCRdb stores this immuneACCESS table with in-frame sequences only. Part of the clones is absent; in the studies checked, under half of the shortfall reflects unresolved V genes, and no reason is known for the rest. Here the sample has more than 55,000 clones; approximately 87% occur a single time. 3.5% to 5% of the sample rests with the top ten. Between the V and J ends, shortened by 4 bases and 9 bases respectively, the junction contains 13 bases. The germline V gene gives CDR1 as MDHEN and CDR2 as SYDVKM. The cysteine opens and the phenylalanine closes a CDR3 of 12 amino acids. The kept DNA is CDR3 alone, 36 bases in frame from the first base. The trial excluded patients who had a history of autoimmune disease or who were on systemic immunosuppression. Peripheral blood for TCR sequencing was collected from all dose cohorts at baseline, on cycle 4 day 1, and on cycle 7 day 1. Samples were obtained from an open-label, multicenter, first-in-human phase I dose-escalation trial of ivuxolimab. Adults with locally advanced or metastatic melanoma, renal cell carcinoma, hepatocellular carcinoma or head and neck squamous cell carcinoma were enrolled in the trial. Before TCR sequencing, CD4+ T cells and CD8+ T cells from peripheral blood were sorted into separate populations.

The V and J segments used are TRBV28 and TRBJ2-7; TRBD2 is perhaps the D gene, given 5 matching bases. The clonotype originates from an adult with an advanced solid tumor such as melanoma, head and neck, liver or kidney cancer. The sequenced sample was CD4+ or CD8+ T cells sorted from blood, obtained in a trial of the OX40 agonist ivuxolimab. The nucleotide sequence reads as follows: TGTGCCAGCAGTTCCCCGGGGTCAGGGCAGTACTTC. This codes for CASSSPGSGQYF. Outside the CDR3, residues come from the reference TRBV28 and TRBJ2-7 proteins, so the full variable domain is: DVKVTQSSRYLVKRTGEKVFLECVQDMDHENMFWYRQDPGLGLRLIYFSYDVKMKEKGDIPEGYSVSREKKERFSLILESASTNQTSMYLCASSSPGSGQYFGPGTRLTVT.